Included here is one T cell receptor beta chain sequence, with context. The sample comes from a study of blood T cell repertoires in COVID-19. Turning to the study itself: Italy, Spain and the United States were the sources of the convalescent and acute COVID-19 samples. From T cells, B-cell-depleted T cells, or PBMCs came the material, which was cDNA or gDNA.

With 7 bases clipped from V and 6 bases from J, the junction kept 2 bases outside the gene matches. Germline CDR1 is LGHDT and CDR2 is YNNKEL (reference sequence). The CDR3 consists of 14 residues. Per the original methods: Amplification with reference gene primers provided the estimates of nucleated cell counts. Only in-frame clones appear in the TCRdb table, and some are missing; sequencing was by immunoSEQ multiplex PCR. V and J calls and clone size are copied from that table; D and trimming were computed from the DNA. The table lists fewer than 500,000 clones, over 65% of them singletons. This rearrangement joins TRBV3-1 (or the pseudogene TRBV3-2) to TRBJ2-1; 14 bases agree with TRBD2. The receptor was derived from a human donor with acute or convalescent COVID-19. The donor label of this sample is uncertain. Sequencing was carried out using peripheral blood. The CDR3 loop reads CASNGLAGGNEQFF. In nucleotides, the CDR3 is TGTGCCAGCAACGGACTAGCGGGAGGCAATGAGCAGTTCTTC.